One and the same sample provided the 30 T cell receptor beta chains below, sequenced in a study of T cell responses to AZD1222 COVID-19 vaccine. TCRdb's table, derived via immunoSEQ multiplex PCR, lists solely in-frame clones and lacks some. Of some 170,000 clones listed, more than 90% were seen once; the top ten hold 2.5% to 3%. Sequencing was performed on peripheral blood, taken on day 0 of AZD1222 vaccination. The receptors here all came from an adult in good health.

The chain joins TRBV7-9 to TRBJ1-5; D uncertain. The CDR3 contains 15 residues. CDR1 and CDR2 from the germline V gene are SEHNR and FQNEAQ (reference sequence). Trimming removed 5 bases at V and 3 bases at J, with 14 bases between. The CDR3 is CASSGRGHPNQPQHF. The CDR3 DNA follows: TGTGCCAGCAGCGGCCGTGGGCACCCCAATCAGCCCCAGCATTTT.

This clone appeared a few times. The chain has TRBV15 and TRBJ1-5; TRBD1 aligns across 7 bases. CDR3 length: 15 residues. Germline loops: CDR1 LNHNV, CDR2 YYDKDF (reference sequence). V lost 5 bases and J lost 4; bases outside the gene matches: 8. The CDR3 protein is CATSLYQGGNQPQHF. The DNA of the CDR3 is TGTGCCACCAGCCTCTATCAGGGGGGGAATCAGCCCCAGCATTTT.

V and J are TRBV19 and TRBJ1-2; maybe TRBD1 (5 bases). V lost 6 bases, J lost 0 bases, and 23 bases lay in between. The CDR3 length is 18 residues. Germline CDR1 is LNHDA and CDR2 is SQIVND (reference sequence). Written as DNA, the CDR3 is TGTGCCAGTAGCCCCCAAACCGGGACCGCCTCAGCTAACTATGGCTACACCTTC. The encoded protein is CASSPQTGTASANYGYTF.

This sequence joins TRBV5-1 and TRBJ1-6, with a weak D call TRBD1 (5 bases). Germline V gene data show CDR1 as SGHRS and CDR2 as YFSETQ. The CDR3 loop spans 16 amino acids. The V gene lost 4 bases and the J gene lost 5 bases, with 16 bases spanning the gap. The CDR3 region is CASSTTAGADNSPLHF. CDR3 DNA sequence: TGCGCCAGCAGCACAACCGCCGGGGCTGATAATTCACCCCTCCACTTT.

The chain joins TRBV6-5 to TRBJ2-7, with D uncertain. Germline CDR1 MNHEY, CDR2 SVGAGI. The CDR3 length is 13 residues. The V end was cut by 2 bases, the J end by 1 base, with 6 bases between. The CDR3 DNA follows: TGTGCCAGCAGTTACAAGGGTTCCTACGAGCAGTACTTC. Residues: CASSYKGSYEQYF.

The chain is built from TRBV4-2 and TRBJ2-2, with D possibly TRBD1 on 5 matching bases. From germline, CDR1 is LGHNA and CDR2 YNFKEQ. CDR3 size: 18 residues. Trimming took off 0 bases at V and 6 bases at J, with 20 bases between the two ends. CDR3 DNA: TGTGCCAGCAGCCAAGAGTCGGACGGACACAGTCGTGCCGGGGAGCTGTTTTTT. The encoded protein is CASSQESDGHSRAGELFF.

The chain recombines TRBV10-1 with TRBJ1-1, with D perhaps TRBD1 (5 bases). Germline V gene lookup returns CDR1 WNHNN and CDR2 SYGVQD (reference sequence). Trimming shortened V by 6 bases and J by 2 bases, and 13 bases separated the two germline ends. The CDR3 spans 14 residues. CDR3 DNA: TGCGCCAGCAGACCGGGTCAGGGTAACACTGAAGCTTTCTTT. Residues: CASRPGQGNTEAFF.

The chain recombines TRBV9 with TRBJ2-1; 16 nucleotides line up with TRBD2. Per germline, CDR1 SGDLS and CDR2 YYNGEE. The V and J ends lost 4 bases and 3 bases, in that order; junction bases with no gene match: 4. CDR3 size: 17 residues. The CDR3 region is CASSPGLAGGLYNEQFF. Here the CDR3 DNA reads TGTGCCAGCAGCCCGGGACTAGCGGGAGGGCTCTACAATGAGCAGTTCTTC.

The chain joins TRBV19 to TRBJ1-1; D is undetermined. The V gene lost 0 bases and the J gene lost 3 bases, with 5 bases spanning the gap. Germline V gene sequence: CDR1 LNHDA, CDR2 SQIVND (reference sequence). The CDR3 length is 13 residues. CDR3 in amino acids: CASSIDTDTEAFF. The CDR3 DNA reads as TGTGCCAGTAGTATAGATACCGACACTGAAGCTTTCTTT.

The rearrangement uses TRBV2 and TRBJ2-3, with TRBD2 matching over 9 bases. CDR1 is SNHLY, CDR2 FYNNEI, per germline. Trimming at V came to 6 bases and at J to 1 base, leaving 2 bases not matched to a gene. CDR3 length: 14 residues. CDR3 coding DNA: TGTGCCAGCAGCAGGACTAGCGGCACAGATACGCAGTATTTT. Its protein product is CASSRTSGTDTQYF.

The chain links TRBV6-5 to TRBJ1-1; 7 nucleotides match TRBD1. CDR3 length: 15 amino acids. J gave up 4 bases and V 6 bases, and 11 bases lay outside the gene matches. The germline gives CDR1 MNHEY, CDR2 SVGAGI. The chain's CDR3 is CASSYRQGGGTEAFF. CDR3 nucleotides: TGTGCCAGCAGCTATAGACAGGGAGGTGGCACTGAAGCTTTCTTT.

The rearrangement joins TRBV7-6 to TRBJ2-5; D is ambiguous. Germline V gene sequence: CDR1 SGHVS, CDR2 FNYEAQ. The CDR3 has 13 residues. The germline V and J ends were trimmed by 2 bases and 4 bases, with 8 bases remaining between them. The CDR3 nucleotides read TGTGCCAGCAGCTTAAATCGCCGAGAGACCCAGTACTTC. Translation gives CASSLNRRETQYF.

V is TRBV27 and J is TRBJ1-4; TRBD1 matches at 10 bases. The CDR3 spans 16 residues. Per germline, CDR1 MNHEY and CDR2 SMNVEV (reference sequence). Trimming removed 4 bases from V and 7 bases from J; junction bases left unmatched: 9. For the CDR3, the DNA is TGTGCCAGCAGTTCCCGAAACCGGGACAGGGGTGAAAAACTGTTTTTT. The encoded protein is CASSSRNRDRGEKLFF.

The rearrangement uses TRBV6-5 and TRBJ1-2; TRBD1 agrees at 7 bases. Germline CDR1 is MNHEY and CDR2 is SVGAGI. There are 13 residues in the CDR3. V lost 6 bases, J lost 4 bases, and 5 bases stayed unmatched. This CDR3 reads CASRQGRLYGYTF. For the CDR3, the DNA is TGTGCCAGCAGACAGGGGCGACTCTATGGCTACACCTTC.

The rearrangement joins TRBV11-2 to TRBJ2-1, with 12 bases fitting TRBD2. Germline values: CDR1 SGHAT, CDR2 FQNNGV. The CDR3 spans 13 residues. Trimming took 8 bases from V and 8 from J; bases not matched to a gene: 4. The CDR3 sequence is CASLPSGRDEQFF. DNA of the CDR3: TGTGCCAGCCTGCCTAGCGGGAGGGATGAGCAGTTCTTC. Variable domain in full (rest from reference TRBV11-2 and TRBJ2-1): EAGVAQSPRYKIIEKRQSVAFWCNPISGHATLYWYQQILGQGPKLLIQFQNNGVVDDSQLPKDRFSAERLKGVDSTLKIQPAKLEDSAVYLCASLPSGRDEQFFGPGTRLTVL.

The chain uses TRBV19 and TRBJ2-7; perhaps TRBD1 as D (5 bases). The germline gives CDR1 LNHDA, CDR2 SQIVND (reference sequence). V lost 1 base and J 0 bases, leaving 16 bases between the germline ends. The length of the CDR3 is 17 residues. The CDR3 is CASSIVLPQGHSYEQYF. The CDR3 nucleotides are TGTGCCAGTAGTATAGTTCTCCCCCAAGGACACTCCTACGAGCAGTACTTC.

The rearrangement links TRBV2 to TRBJ2-1, with TRBD2 identical over 11 bases. Germline lookup yields CDR1 SNHLY and CDR2 FYNNEI. The CDR3 is made up of 16 amino acids. V was pared by 8 bases and J by 7 bases, with 13 bases of the junction left unmatched. The DNA for the CDR3 is TGTGCCAGCGGGGGTCGGGGGACTAGCGGATCTAATGAGCAGTTCTTC. It specifies CASGGRGTSGSNEQFF.

The genes are TRBV5-1 and TRBJ2-6; no clear D gene. The germline gives CDR1 SGHRS, CDR2 YFSETQ. This CDR3 comprises 14 residues. Trimming shortened V by 6 bases and J by 4 bases, and 11 bases separated the two germline ends. CDR3 in amino acids: CASTLVSGANVLTF. DNA for the CDR3: TGCGCCAGCACCTTAGTGAGCGGGGCCAACGTCCTGACTTTC.

The gene calls are TRBV7-2 and TRBJ2-1; D not certain. V lost 5 bases and J lost 0, with 5 bases in between. The V gene's germline CDR1 is SGHTA and CDR2 FQGNSA. This CDR3 has 13 amino acids. CDR3 region: CASSVLSYNEQFF. Here the CDR3 DNA reads TGTGCCAGCAGCGTCCTCTCCTACAATGAGCAGTTCTTC.

V usage is TRBV5-1 and J usage is TRBJ1-1, with TRBD1 matching over 8 bases. This CDR3 region has 13 residues. Germline trimming cut 3 bases from V and 3 bases from J; bases unmatched to any gene: 1. The V gene's germline CDR1 is SGHRS and CDR2 YFSETQ. The CDR3 sequence: CASSWGQDTEAFF. The CDR3 region has the DNA TGCGCCAGCAGCTGGGGACAGGACACTGAAGCTTTCTTT.

This clone was seen a handful of times. The rearrangement joins TRBV6-5 to TRBJ1-1; 8 nucleotides match TRBD1. CDR1 is MNHEY and CDR2 is SVGAGI in the germline V gene. CDR3 size: 14 residues. The V segment lost 5 bases and the J segment 5 bases; nucleotides outside the gene matches: 7. The CDR3 spells CASSRRGRVTEAFF. In DNA form, the CDR3 reads TGTGCCAGCAGTCGCAGGGGGCGCGTTACTGAAGCTTTCTTT.

This rearrangement joins TRBV11-2 to TRBJ2-1; no reliable D call. Germline assignment: CDR1 SGHAT and CDR2 FQNNGV. The CDR3 sequence is 13 residues long. Trimming pared 1 base from V and 9 bases from J, leaving 10 bases between. In DNA, the CDR3 is TGTGCCAGCAGCTTAGCCCAGTTAGCTGAGCAGTTCTTC. This encodes CASSLAQLAEQFF. Looking up the rest from reference TRBV11-2 and TRBJ2-1 gives the full variable domain: EAGVAQSPRYKIIEKRQSVAFWCNPISGHATLYWYQQILGQGPKLLIQFQNNGVVDDSQLPKDRFSAERLKGVDSTLKIQPAKLEDSAVYLCASSLAQLAEQFFGPGTRLTVL.

V is TRBV10-3 and J is TRBJ1-1; tentative D call: TRBD1 (6 bases). The CDR3 contains 11 residues. Per germline, CDR1 ENHRY and CDR2 SYGVKD. Deletions cut 10 bases from V and 6 bases from J, with 12 bases between. CDR3 protein: CATEQGPEAFF. The CDR3 region has the DNA TGTGCCACCGAACAGGGCCCTGAAGCTTTCTTT.

CDR3 loop: CASSPDGAGANTGELFF. The CDR3 nucleotides are TGCGCCAGCAGCCCGGATGGGGCGGGAGCTAACACCGGGGAGCTGTTTTTT. The V call is TRBV4-1, the J call TRBJ2-2; TRBD2 matches 7 bases. This CDR3 contains 17 residues. Per germline, CDR1 MGHRA and CDR2 YSYEKL. Trimming at V came to 4 bases and at J to 2 bases, leaving 10 bases not matched to a gene.

The chain is built from TRBV4-2 and TRBJ1-5; D is uncertain. The V gene lost 0 bases and the J gene lost 4 bases, with 4 bases spanning the gap. CDR1 is LGHNA and CDR2 is YNFKEQ in the germline V gene. This CDR3 has 13 residues. The CDR3 here is CASSQDINQPQHF. CDR3 DNA sequence: TGTGCCAGCAGCCAAGATATAAATCAGCCCCAGCATTTT.

The V call is TRBV3-1 (or the pseudogene TRBV3-2), the J call TRBJ2-7, with TRBD2 matching 7 bases. Germline V gene sequence: CDR1 LGHDT, CDR2 YNNKEL (reference sequence). After removal of 2 bases from V and 5 bases from J, the junction contained 15 bases not matched to a gene. The length of the CDR3 is 17 residues. CDR3 amino acids: CASSQFSRGRAIDEQYF. CDR3 DNA sequence: TGTGCCAGCAGCCAATTCTCCCGGGGGAGGGCAATCGACGAGCAGTACTTC.

V usage is TRBV30 and J usage is TRBJ1-2; perhaps TRBD1 as D (5 bases). The CDR3 is 12 amino acids. V was clipped by 1 base and J by 6 bases, with 9 bases between them. The germline V gene has CDR1 GTSNPN and CDR2 SVGIG (reference sequence). The CDR3, as DNA: TGTGCCTGGAGTGGGGGGTCTAATGGCTACACCTTC. Translating gives CAWSGGSNGYTF.

V gene TRBV5-1 combines with J gene TRBJ1-1; D is unresolved. V dropped 0 bases and J dropped 6 bases, with 9 bases sitting between them. CDR1 and CDR2 (germline): SGHRS, YFSETQ. The CDR3 extends over 13 amino acids. The CDR3 region has the DNA TGCGCCAGCAGCTTGGCCAATGTAGCTGAAGCTTTCTTT. Protein sequence: CASSLANVAEAFF.

V and J are TRBV7-8 and TRBJ1-5; D may be TRBD1 (5 bases). Germline CDR1 reads SGHVS; CDR2 reads FQNEAQ. V was trimmed by 5 bases and J by 0 bases, leaving 14 bases between them. CDR3 size: 16 residues. The CDR3 is CASSLTTRGSNQPQHF. The CDR3 nucleotides are TGTGCCAGCAGCCTAACGACAAGGGGTAGCAATCAGCCCCAGCATTTT. Full variable domain (missing parts from reference TRBV7-8 and TRBJ1-5): GAGVSQSPRYKVAKRGQDVALRCDPISGHVSLFWYQQALGQGPEFLTYFQNEAQLDKSGLPSDRFFAERPEGSVSTLKIQRTQQEDSAVYLCASSLTTRGSNQPQHFGDGTRLSIL.

This clone appeared a single time. V usage is TRBV27 and J usage is TRBJ2-3; 9 bases map to TRBD2. The V segment lost 9 bases and the J segment 5 bases; nucleotides outside the gene matches: 3. There are 12 residues in the CDR3. From germline, CDR1 is MNHEY and CDR2 SMNVEV (reference sequence). The CDR3 protein is CASAGGKDTQYF. The CDR3 DNA reads as TGTGCCAGTGCGGGGGGGAAAGATACGCAGTATTTT.